The 10 T cell receptor beta chains below come from one sample, sequenced in a study of identical twins. TCRdb passed the 5' RACE reads through MiXCR, listing each CDR3 protein once. Of under 300,000 distinct CDR3 sequences in the sample, about 8.3% are singletons; the top ten hold about 3%. The same sample was also used in a study of yellow fever vaccine responses in identical twins.

Sequenced material: CD8+ T cells sorted from blood. The receptors stem from a woman under 30 in good health.

This clonotype was picked up many times. The V gene is TRBV6-2 or TRBV6-3, the J gene TRBJ2-3; 10 bases line up with TRBD2. The CDR3 is 18 amino acids. CDR1 and CDR2 (germline): MNHEY, SVGEGT. The J segment lost 4 bases and the V segment lost 5 bases, leaving 15 bases of the junction unmatched. DNA for the CDR3: TGTGCCAGCAGTCCTTGGAGGCTAGCGGGAGACACAGCAGATACGCAGTATTTT. Protein: CASSPWRLAGDTADTQYF.

This clonotype was detected ten times or more. The chain links TRBV12-3 or TRBV12-4 to TRBJ2-1; tentatively, D is TRBD1 or TRBD2 (5 bases each). Trimming stripped 5 bases from V and 8 bases from J, with 16 bases between. The CDR3 is made up of 14 amino acids. CDR3 bases: TGTGCCAGCAGTCCGGGACCCCGTGTCTATGAGCAGTTCTTC. Translation gives CASSPGPRVYEQFF.

Only a few counts were recorded for this clonotype. V and J are TRBV6-1 and TRBJ1-1, with D unresolved. The CDR3 has 12 amino acids. Germline V gene lookup returns CDR1 MNHNS and CDR2 SASEGT. Trimming took 8 bases from V and 1 from J, leaving 8 bases between them. The CDR3 loop is CASFGRNTEAFF. The DNA of the CDR3 is TGTGCCAGCTTTGGGAGGAACACTGAAGCTTTCTTT.

This clonotype was counted many times. The V gene is TRBV12-3 or TRBV12-4, the J gene TRBJ1-3; a weak D match, TRBD1 (6 bases). The V and J ends lost 5 bases and 0 bases respectively, with 11 bases between them. The CDR3 has 15 residues. The DNA for the CDR3 is TGTGCCAGCAGTCCAACGGACAGCTCTGGAAACACCATATATTTT. Its protein is CASSPTDSSGNTIYF.

The chain combines TRBV30 with TRBJ2-1; D may correspond to TRBD1 or TRBD2 (6 bases each). Germline CDR1 reads GTSNPN; CDR2 reads SVGIG (reference sequence). The V end was cut by 1 base, the J end by 3 bases, with 10 bases between. The CDR3 is 14 residues long. CDR3 protein: CAWSGGAGYNEQFF. The CDR3 region has the DNA TGTGCCTGGAGTGGGGGGGCAGGCTACAATGAGCAGTTCTTC.

This clonotype was counted a few times. The genes are TRBV20-1 and TRBJ2-4; tentatively, D is TRBD1 (8 bases). This CDR3 spans 15 amino acids. The germline V gene has CDR1 DFQATT and CDR2 SNEGSKA (reference sequence). Trimming stripped 6 bases from V and 4 bases from J, with 19 bases between. CDR3 bases: TGCAGTGCCGGGGGGAACCGGGACAGGAAAAACATTCAGTACTTC. This translates into CSAGGNRDRKNIQYF.

About this clonotype: The junction differs from germline at one of its ends, possibly a read error. The CDR3 protein is CASSERAGLSYDEQFF. Written as DNA, the CDR3 is TGTGCCAGCAGTGAAAGAGCGGGGTTGTCCTACGATGAGCAGTTCTTC. This chain connects TRBV11-1 to TRBJ2-1; 7 bases match TRBD2. Germline CDR1 and CDR2: SGHAT and FQDESV (reference sequence). CDR3 length: 16 amino acids.

The genes are TRBV2 and TRBJ2-2; D gene uncertain. Germline V lookup: CDR1 SNHLY, CDR2 FYNNEI. The V gene lost 3 bases and the J gene lost 6 bases, with 8 bases spanning the gap. The CDR3 covers 13 residues. The CDR3 DNA follows: TGTGCCAGCAGTGATTACAACGCCGGGGAGCTGTTTTTT. It yields the protein CASSDYNAGELFF.

This clonotype was counted a few times. The chain recombines TRBV6-2 or TRBV6-3 with TRBJ1-5; 7 bases match TRBD1. V trimming: 8 bases; J trimming: 10 bases; junction bases outside the gene matches: 14. This CDR3 region has 14 residues. In germline, CDR1 is MNHEY, CDR2 SVGEGT. This chain's CDR3 is CASRDRGDVGPQHF. CDR3 nucleotides: TGTGCCAGCCGGGACAGAGGGGACGTAGGTCCCCAGCATTTT.

In regard to this clonotype: At one of its ends the junction is not consistent with the germline gene, which may arise from a read error. The chain's CDR3 is CASSFERTEAIF. The CDR3 DNA reads TGTGCCAGCAGCTTCGAACGTACTGAAGCTATCTTT. This sequence joins TRBV7-9 and TRBJ1-1; no reliable D call. CDR1 is SEHNR and CDR2 is FQNEAQ in the germline V gene (reference sequence). The CDR3 is made up of 12 amino acids.